Shown below are 14 T cell receptor beta chains from a single sample sequenced in a study of blood T cell repertoires in COVID-19. Only in-frame clones appear in the TCRdb table, and some are missing; sequencing was by immunoSEQ multiplex PCR. The sample contains about 160,000 clones, 80% to 90% of which appear only once. The sequenced sample was peripheral blood. The receptors originated from a woman between 45 and 65 years old with COVID-19, enrolled during active disease.

The V call is TRBV2, the J call TRBJ2-6, with 7 nucleotides matching TRBD1. J was trimmed by 2 bases and V by 3 bases; bases with no gene match: 4. Germline lookup yields CDR1 SNHLY and CDR2 FYNNEI. The CDR3 sequence is 16 residues long. Here the CDR3 DNA reads TGTGCCAGCAGTGAGGAAGGGGGCGCTGGGGCCAACGTCCTGACTTTC. It is translated as CASSEEGGAGANVLTF.

The rearrangement links TRBV4-1 to TRBJ1-6; D remains unclear. Germline lookup yields CDR1 MGHRA and CDR2 YSYEKL. The V gene lost 1 base and the J gene lost 9 bases, with 4 bases spanning the gap. The CDR3 sequence is 12 residues long. The CDR3 here is CASSQVRSPLHF. CDR3 in DNA: TGCGCCAGCAGCCAAGTTCGTTCACCCCTCCACTTT.

The V and J genes are TRBV6-2 or TRBV6-3 and TRBJ2-7, with TRBD1 identical over 7 bases. Trimming removed 6 bases from V and 2 bases from J; junction bases left unmatched: 7. There are 14 residues in the CDR3. Germline CDR1 is MNHEY and CDR2 is SVGEGT. This CDR3 is CASSPPQGAYEQYF. The CDR3 nucleotides are TGTGCCAGCAGCCCACCCCAGGGGGCCTACGAGCAGTACTTC.

The chain links TRBV12-3 or TRBV12-4 to TRBJ2-7; 8 nucleotides align to TRBD1. The ends lost 8 bases at V and 4 bases at J; junction bases unmatched: 4. This CDR3 is built from 12 residues. CDR3: CASGDRTYEQYF. The CDR3 coding sequence is TGTGCCAGCGGGGACAGGACGTACGAGCAGTACTTC.

This clone was counted a few times. The chain carries TRBV6-2 or TRBV6-3 and TRBJ2-5; a possible D gene is TRBD2 (5 bases). CDR3 length equals 15 residues. Deletions cut 4 bases from V and 6 bases from J, with 18 bases between. From germline, CDR1 is MNHEY and CDR2 SVGEGT. CDR3 sequence reads: CASSSTREGRKTQYF. CDR3 DNA sequence: TGTGCCAGCAGTTCAACGCGAGAGGGTCGGAAGACCCAGTACTTC.

J is TRBJ2-7 and V is TRBV2, with 8 bases fitting TRBD2. The V and J ends lost 6 bases and 3 bases, in that order; junction bases with no gene match: 4. The CDR3 length is 13 residues. Germline V gives CDR1 SNHLY, CDR2 FYNNEI. CDR3 sequence (DNA): TGTGCCAGCAGCGCCGGGACTAGCTACGAGCAGTACTTC. Translation gives CASSAGTSYEQYF.

This clone qualifies as medium-sized. A read error may produce the germline difference seen at one junction end. This chain joins TRBV5-4 and TRBJ1-1; D is possibly TRBD1 (5 bases). Germline-derived CDR1 and CDR2 are SGHNT and YYREEE (reference sequence). The CDR3 contains 13 residues. The CDR3 DNA is TGTGCCAGCAGATTGGGGGGGGACACTGAAGCTTTCTTT. It translates to CASRLGGDTEAFF.

The CDR3 DNA reads as TGTGCCAGCAGCCAAGACCAGGGGGGTTACGGGTCACCCCTCCACTTT. It yields the protein CASSQDQGGYGSPLHF. The chain combines TRBV7-3 with TRBJ1-6, with 7 nucleotides matching TRBD1. In germline, CDR1 is SGHTA, CDR2 FQGTGA. CDR3 length: 16 amino acids. Trimming took 5 bases from V and 10 from J; bases not matched to a gene: 14. The full variable domain, with the rest looked up from reference TRBV7-3 and TRBJ1-6, is GAGVSQTPSNKVTEKGKYVELRCDPISGHTALYWYRQSLGQGPEFLIYFQGTGAADDSGLPNDRFFAVRPEGSVSTLKIQRTERGDSAVYLCASSQDQGGYGSPLHFGNGTRLTVT.

This chain connects TRBV30 to TRBJ1-1; 7 nucleotides align to TRBD1. CDR1 GTSNPN and CDR2 SVGIG come from the germline V gene (reference sequence). V lost 0 bases to trimming and J lost 4 bases; unmatched junction nucleotides: 5. The CDR3 has 14 amino acids. The CDR3 is CAWSVSQGGTEAFF. The CDR3, as DNA: TGTGCCTGGAGTGTATCTCAGGGGGGCACTGAAGCTTTCTTT.

The V gene is TRBV6-5, the J gene TRBJ2-3; D is uncertain. There are 15 residues in the CDR3. Germline V CDR1 and CDR2: MNHEY, SVGAGI. V was trimmed by 0 bases and J by 7 bases, leaving 14 bases between them. The CDR3 protein is CASSYSARFVNTQYF. The CDR3 DNA follows: TGTGCCAGCAGTTACTCGGCGCGGTTCGTAAATACGCAGTATTTT.

This rearrangement joins TRBV2 to TRBJ1-4, with D possibly being TRBD1 (6 bases). The CDR3 contains 15 residues. Germline CDR1 reads SNHLY; CDR2 reads FYNNEI. Between the trimmed V and J ends, which lost 6 bases and 7 bases, there was a span of 18 bases. The CDR3 coding sequence is TGTGCCAGCAGCCCAGGGGATACGTCAGCTGAAAAACTGTTTTTT. It codes for CASSPGDTSAEKLFF.

This chain uses TRBV28 with TRBJ2-2; the D gene is possibly TRBD1 (5 bases). The CDR3 has 14 amino acids. Trimming removed 4 bases from V and 2 bases from J, with 8 bases in between. Germline lookup yields CDR1 MDHEN and CDR2 SYDVKM. The CDR3 coding sequence is TGTGCCAGCAGTTCACAGGAAAACACCGGGGAGCTGTTTTTT. It encodes CASSSQENTGELFF.

This chain connects TRBV5-1 to TRBJ2-5, with a possible D match to TRBD1 (6 bases). CDR3 length equals 14 residues. V was pared by 7 bases and J by 2 bases, with 15 bases between. Germline values: CDR1 SGHRS, CDR2 YFSETQ. CDR3 amino acids: CASRAGTPQETQYF. The CDR3 nucleotides read TGCGCCAGCCGGGCTGGGACACCACAAGAGACCCAGTACTTC.

This chain links TRBV5-1 with TRBJ1-5, with 9 bases aligning to TRBD1. The CDR3 length is 14 residues. V dropped 5 bases and J dropped 7; count of bases not matched to a gene: 7. Germline-derived CDR1 and CDR2 are SGHRS and YFSETQ. CDR3 in amino acids: CASRPDRGKQPQHF. The CDR3 DNA is TGCGCCAGCAGACCTGACAGGGGGAAACAGCCCCAGCATTTT. The variable domain in full, with the rest retrieved from reference TRBV5-1 and TRBJ1-5, is KAGVTQTPRYLIKTRGQQVTLSCSPISGHRSVSWYQQTPGQGLQFLFEYFSETQRNKGNFPGRFSGRQFSNSRSEMNVSTLELGDSALYLCASRPDRGKQPQHFGDGTRLSIL.